The 30 T cell receptor beta chains below were found in one sample sequenced in a study of T cells after yellow fever vaccination. TCRdb independently ran MiXCR on the 5' RACE reads; one entry per CDR3 protein. The table includes under 150,000 distinct CDR3 sequences, about 15% detected once. Source: CD8+ T cells sorted from PBMCs, taken 5 days after the yellow fever booster vaccination. The receptor set was obtained from a man aged 18 to 30 who received the YFV17D yellow fever vaccine.

The rearrangement uses TRBV7-8 and TRBJ2-3; tentative D call: TRBD2 (6 bases). This CDR3 comprises 16 residues. Germline values: CDR1 SGHVS, CDR2 FQNEAQ. Trimming took off 4 bases at V and 6 bases at J, with 20 bases between the two ends. CDR3 nucleotides: TGTGCCAGCAGCTCCTATAGGGGACTTCCCGCCGATACGCAGTATTTT. It yields the protein CASSSYRGLPADTQYF.

This clonotype was observed a handful of times. The chain uses TRBV6-2 or TRBV6-3 and TRBJ2-7; 7 bases map to TRBD1. V trimming: 5 bases; J trimming: 2 bases; junction bases outside the gene matches: 0. From germline, CDR1 is MNHEY and CDR2 SVGEGT. This CDR3 has 12 residues. As DNA, the CDR3 is TGTGCCAGCAGTACAGGGGCCTACGAGCAGTACGTC. It encodes CASSTGAYEQYV.

This clonotype was counted between two and nine times. This chain connects TRBV4-3 to TRBJ2-2, with 10 nucleotides matching TRBD1. The germline V gene encodes CDR1 LGHNA and CDR2 YSLEER. With 1 base clipped from V and 4 bases from J, the junction kept 6 bases outside the gene matches. The CDR3 loop spans 17 amino acids. CDR3 in amino acids: CASSQGDRGDTTGELFF. CDR3 sequence (DNA): TGCGCCAGCAGCCAAGGGGACAGGGGCGACACCACCGGGGAGCTGTTTTTT.

This clonotype was picked up a small number of times. The chain carries TRBV13 and TRBJ1-5, with a tentative D call TRBD1 (5 bases). V was clipped by 5 bases and J by 8 bases, with 16 bases between them. CDR3 length: 14 residues. The germline CDR1 and CDR2 sequences are PRHDT and FYEKMQ (reference sequence). CDR3 region: CASSPRGGLEPQHF. The CDR3 DNA reads as TGTGCCAGCAGCCCAAGGGGAGGTTTGGAGCCCCAGCATTTT.

The gene calls are TRBV9 and TRBJ1-1; D call uncertain. The CDR3 has 16 amino acids. Trimming took off 0 bases at V and 2 bases at J, with 14 bases between the two ends. Germline V gene data show CDR1 as SGDLS and CDR2 as YYNGEE. Written as DNA, the CDR3 is TGTGCCAGCAGCGTAGCTGTTCCAGGCCCAAACACTGAAGCTTTCTTT. Translation: CASSVAVPGPNTEAFF.

The chain combines TRBV7-6 with TRBJ1-3; D is perhaps TRBD1 (5 bases). Germline V gene data show CDR1 as SGHVS and CDR2 as FNYEAQ. The CDR3 spans 14 residues. V was cut by 5 bases and J by 2 bases, with 10 bases left in between. The CDR3 bases are TGTGCCAGCAGCCCCAGAGGGGCTGGAAACACCATATATTTT. Its translation is CASSPRGAGNTIYF.

This clonotype was counted ten times or more. The rearrangement joins TRBV28 to TRBJ2-7; 8 bases line up with TRBD1. With V trimmed by 3 bases and J by 4 bases, 11 bases remained unmatched. CDR3 size: 16 residues. Germline V gene sequence: CDR1 MDHEN, CDR2 SYDVKM. The CDR3 loop reads CASSFGSRTGHYEQYV. The CDR3 DNA reads as TGTGCCAGCAGTTTCGGTAGTCGGACAGGGCATTACGAGCAGTACGTC.

At least ten counts were recorded for this clonotype. CDR3 region: CAIRGEGYQETQYF. For the CDR3, the DNA is TGTGCCATCAGGGGAGAGGGTTACCAAGAGACCCAGTACTTC. The chain has TRBV10-3 and TRBJ2-5, with D perhaps matching TRBD2 (5 bases). Trimming cost V 6 bases and J 0 bases, with 11 bases left between them. Germline V CDR1 and CDR2: ENHRY, SYGVKD. This CDR3 region has 14 residues.

The chain combines TRBV4-1 with TRBJ2-7; 11 bases are a match to TRBD2. After removal of 4 bases from V and 5 bases from J, the junction contained 7 bases not matched to a gene. Looked up from germline, CDR1 is MGHRA and CDR2 is YSYEKL. The CDR3 contains 15 residues. CDR3 coding DNA: TGCGCCAGCAGCCGGATAGCGGGGGGGGTCCACGAGCAGTACTTC. It encodes CASSRIAGGVHEQYF.

The rearrangement links TRBV12-5 to TRBJ2-1, with TRBD1 identical over 9 bases. Trimming at V came to 7 bases and at J to 2 bases, leaving 12 bases not matched to a gene. There are 17 residues in the CDR3. Looked up from germline, CDR1 is LGHNT and CDR2 is FRNRAP. The CDR3 nucleotides are TGTGCTAGTGTCTCCCCGGAAGGACAGGGGACCTACAATGAGCAGTTCTTC. Translated, it gives CASVSPEGQGTYNEQFF.

The chain links TRBV5-6 to TRBJ2-1; D may be TRBD1 (6 bases). Germline assignment: CDR1 SGHDT and CDR2 YYEEEE. V gave up 4 bases and J gave up 12 bases, with 11 bases separating them. This CDR3 is built from 11 residues. CDR3 DNA sequence: TGTGCCAGCAGCCAGGACAGAGTGCAGTTCTTC. Translated: CASSQDRVQFF.

This sequence joins TRBV12-3 or TRBV12-4 and TRBJ2-2, with 8 bases aligning to TRBD2. The CDR3 runs to 15 residues. V lost 3 bases, J lost 5 bases, and 5 bases stayed unmatched. The chain's CDR3 is CASSFAGGATGELFF. As DNA, the CDR3 is TGTGCCAGCAGTTTCGCGGGAGGAGCGACCGGGGAGCTGTTTTTT.

This clonotype was observed at least ten times. The chain is built from TRBV4-1 and TRBJ2-1; no definite D call. Germline loops: CDR1 MGHRA, CDR2 YSYEKL. The V gene lost 3 bases and the J gene lost 5 bases, with 8 bases spanning the gap. The CDR3 length is 13 residues. CDR3 amino acids: CASSQVVHNEQFF. CDR3 sequence (DNA): TGCGCCAGCAGCCAGGTCGTACACAATGAGCAGTTCTTC.

The V call is TRBV3-2, the J call TRBJ2-1. TRBV3-2 is an annotated pseudogene. The CDR3 spans 11 residues. The CDR3 reads CASSRGVEQFF. The CDR3 DNA sequence: TGTGCCAGCAGCCGTGGGGTTGAGCAGTTCTTC.

This chain connects TRBV30 to TRBJ1-2, with 9 bases that match TRBD1. Germline V gene lookup returns CDR1 GTSNPN and CDR2 SVGIG (reference sequence). V lost 4 bases and J lost 7; bases outside the gene matches: 7. This CDR3 has 13 residues. DNA of the CDR3: TGTGCCTGGAACCGGGACAGGGTTAGTGGCTACACCTTC. Translated, it gives CAWNRDRVSGYTF.

The chain has TRBV27 and TRBJ2-7, with D possibly TRBD1 on 5 matching bases. Trimming shortened V by 8 bases and J by 4 bases, and 9 bases separated the two germline ends. This CDR3 comprises 11 residues. Germline V CDR1 and CDR2: MNHEY, SMNVEV (reference sequence). CDR3 coding DNA: TGTGCCAGCTCAGCAGGGTACGAGCAGTACTTC. This gives the protein CASSAGYEQYF.

This clonotype came up a few times. CDR3 DNA sequence: TGTGCCACCAGTGAAGGAAGCGACCAAGAGACCCAGTACTTC. Translating it yields CATSEGSDQETQYF. The chain links TRBV24-1 to TRBJ2-5; D remains ambiguous. Germline lookup yields CDR1 KGHDR and CDR2 SFDVKD. The length of the CDR3 is 14 residues. V was shortened by 4 bases and J by 0 bases, with 8 bases between the two germline ends.

This clonotype was detected ten times or more. The chain employs TRBV25-1 and TRBJ2-6; D not certain. The germline V gene has CDR1 MGHDK and CDR2 SYGVNS. V was pared by 4 bases and J by 5 bases, with 0 bases between. The CDR3 length is 11 residues. The CDR3 here is CASSGANVLTF. CDR3 DNA: TGTGCCAGCAGTGGGGCCAACGTCCTGACTTTC.

The chain is built from TRBV20-1 and TRBJ1-1; 8 positions match TRBD1. The V segment lost 2 bases and the J segment 5 bases; nucleotides outside the gene matches: 16. The V gene's germline CDR1 is DFQATT and CDR2 SNEGSKA (reference sequence). CDR3 length: 17 amino acids. CDR3 loop: CSARKFGQGVIVTEAFF. In DNA form, the CDR3 reads TGCAGTGCTAGAAAGTTCGGACAGGGCGTTATCGTGACTGAAGCTTTCTTT.

This sequence joins TRBV5-4 and TRBJ2-3, with 7 positions matching TRBD1. Germline assignment: CDR1 SGHNT and CDR2 YYREEE (reference sequence). This CDR3 comprises 14 residues. The J segment lost 1 base and the V segment lost 2 bases, leaving 1 base of the junction unmatched. DNA for the CDR3: TGTGCCAGCAGCTTTGGGACAGGCACAGATACGCAGTATTTT. Its translation is CASSFGTGTDTQYF.

V is TRBV7-8 and J is TRBJ2-7; a possible D gene is TRBD1 (6 bases). Germline V gene lookup returns CDR1 SGHVS and CDR2 FQNEAQ. The germline V and J ends were trimmed by 5 bases and 1 base, with 9 bases remaining between them. There are 13 residues in the CDR3. CDR3 residues: CASSVGQSYEQYF. The DNA for the CDR3 is TGTGCCAGCAGCGTCGGACAGTCCTACGAGCAGTACTTC.

A few counts support this clonotype. The chain recombines TRBV5-1 with TRBJ1-5, with a tentative D call TRBD1 (5 bases). V was pared by 2 bases and J by 3 bases, with 12 bases between. Germline V gives CDR1 SGHRS, CDR2 YFSETQ. CDR3 length: 15 residues. CDR3 region: CASSFQGGINQPQHF. The CDR3 DNA is TGCGCCAGCAGCTTCCAGGGTGGGATCAATCAGCCCCAGCATTTT. Drawing the rest from reference TRBV5-1 and TRBJ1-5, the complete variable domain is KAGVTQTPRYLIKTRGQQVTLSCSPISGHRSVSWYQQTPGQGLQFLFEYFSETQRNKGNFPGRFSGRQFSNSRSEMNVSTLELGDSALYLCASSFQGGINQPQHFGDGTRLSIL.

This clonotype has more than one count but fewer than ten. The chain couples TRBV5-4 to TRBJ2-2; D remains unclear. The germline V gene encodes CDR1 SGHNT and CDR2 YYREEE (reference sequence). V lost 2 bases to trimming and J lost 3 bases, with 11 bases between them. The CDR3 runs 15 residues. This CDR3 is CASSLETGYTGELFF. The DNA for the CDR3 is TGTGCCAGCAGCTTAGAGACGGGTTACACCGGGGAGCTGTTTTTT.

There are many counts of this clonotype. DNA for the CDR3: TGTGCCAGCAGCCTCGGGGCCAGCTATGGCTACACCTTC. Translation gives CASSLGASYGYTF. This rearrangement joins TRBV12-3 or TRBV12-4 to TRBJ1-2, with a weak D call TRBD1 (5 bases). CDR3 size: 13 residues. V was pared by 6 bases and J by 4 bases, with 12 bases between.

The chain's CDR3 is CASSETSGAPRGTQYF. CDR3 nucleotide sequence: TGTGCCAGCAGCGAGACTAGCGGGGCGCCAAGGGGGACCCAGTACTTC. The genes are TRBV7-6 and TRBJ2-5, with 11 positions matching TRBD2. V shed 5 bases, J shed 7 bases, and the junction held 12 bases outside the gene matches. From germline, CDR1 is SGHVS and CDR2 FNYEAQ. The CDR3 runs 16 residues.

The chain links TRBV4-3 to TRBJ2-3; D is perhaps TRBD2 (6 bases). V gave up 1 base and J gave up 7 bases, with 12 bases separating them. CDR3 size: 14 residues. Per the germline V gene, CDR1 is LGHNA and CDR2 is YSLEER. The CDR3 bases are TGCGCCAGCAGCCAAGGGCGGGACCAATATACGCAGTATTTT. Amino acids: CASSQGRDQYTQYF.

In its sample, this clonotype was seen a few times. The V call is TRBV20-1, the J call TRBJ1-6, with unresolved D. The CDR3 consists of 13 residues. Trimming shortened V by 3 bases and J by 9 bases, and 12 bases separated the two germline ends. CDR1 is DFQATT and CDR2 is SNEGSKA in the germline V gene (reference sequence). CDR3: CSASVGLRSPLHF. CDR3 DNA: TGCAGTGCTAGCGTAGGGCTTCGTTCACCCCTCCACTTT.

The V call is TRBV27, the J call TRBJ2-3; 10 nucleotides align to TRBD2. The V segment lost 7 bases and the J segment 1 base; nucleotides outside the gene matches: 5. CDR3 length equals 15 residues. From germline, CDR1 is MNHEY and CDR2 SMNVEV (reference sequence). CDR3 DNA sequence: TGTGCCAGCAACTACCTAGCGGGGGGCACAGATACGCAGTATTTT. Its protein product is CASNYLAGGTDTQYF.

This clonotype was detected only a few times. The chain links TRBV7-8 to TRBJ2-7; a possible D gene is TRBD2 (6 bases). Germline lookup yields CDR1 SGHVS and CDR2 FQNEAQ. V shed 0 bases and J shed 6 bases, with 12 bases lying between them. This CDR3 contains 14 residues. The CDR3 nucleotides read TGTGCCAGCAGCTTAGCGATTAGCGGTTCCGAGCAGTACGTC. It is translated as CASSLAISGSEQYV.

This clonotype was counted only a few times. V and J are TRBV4-1 and TRBJ2-3; D ambiguous. The V end was cut by 5 bases, the J end by 4 bases, with 19 bases between. The CDR3 spans 16 residues. Per the germline V gene, CDR1 is MGHRA and CDR2 is YSYEKL. The CDR3 loop is CASSLRAVGSSDTQYF. The CDR3 DNA is TGCGCCAGCAGCTTACGGGCGGTGGGTTCATCAGATACGCAGTATTTT.